This T cell receptor (beta chain) was sequenced during a study of blood T cell repertoires in COVID-19. Here immunoSEQ multiplex PCR was the method, and the copy in TCRdb shows in-frame clones only, minus some. The repertoire holds under 200,000 clones, with over 75% as singletons. Trimming cost V 5 bases and J 7 bases; bases outside gene matches: 9. The germline V gene has CDR1 SGHTA and CDR2 FQGNSA. This CDR3 spans 15 amino acids. Material: peripheral blood. The TCR sequence derives from a man between 65 and 85 years old with active or convalescent COVID-19. The V gene is TRBV7-2, the J gene TRBJ2-3, with 10 bases aligning to TRBD2. CDR3 bases: TGTGCCAGCAGCCAGACTAGCGGGCCGAAGAATACGCAGTATTTT. Translated: CASSQTSGPKNTQYF. The entire variable domain, with the rest obtained from reference TRBV7-2 and TRBJ2-3, is as follows: GAGVSQSPSNKVTEKGKDVELRCDPISGHTALYWYRQSLGQGLEFLIYFQGNSAPDKSGLPSDRFSAERTGGSVSTLTIQRTQQEDSAVYLCASSQTSGPKNTQYFGPGTRLTVL.